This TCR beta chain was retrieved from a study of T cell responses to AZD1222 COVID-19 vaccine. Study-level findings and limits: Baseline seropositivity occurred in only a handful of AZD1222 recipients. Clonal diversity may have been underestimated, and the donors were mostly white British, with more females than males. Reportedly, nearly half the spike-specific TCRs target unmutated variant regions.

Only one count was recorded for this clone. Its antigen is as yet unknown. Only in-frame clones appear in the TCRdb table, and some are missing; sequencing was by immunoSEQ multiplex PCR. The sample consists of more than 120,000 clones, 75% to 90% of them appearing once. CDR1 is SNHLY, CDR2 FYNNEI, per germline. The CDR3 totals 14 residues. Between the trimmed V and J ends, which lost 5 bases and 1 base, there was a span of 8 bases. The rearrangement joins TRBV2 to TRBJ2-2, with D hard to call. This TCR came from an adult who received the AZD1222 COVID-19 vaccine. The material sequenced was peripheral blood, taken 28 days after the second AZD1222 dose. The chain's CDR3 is CASSQLGNTGELFF. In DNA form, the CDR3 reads TGTGCCAGCAGTCAGCTCGGGAACACCGGGGAGCTGTTTTTT.